This T cell receptor beta chain was captured in a study of human T cells and chemical hapten exposure. About the research overall: It was small differences in pooled library volume that mainly caused per-sample TCR yields to vary. Study-wide results and limits: Sensitization with DPC brought no change to TCRs above 1 in 1000 in frequency.

Authors' processing steps: Some 100,000 TCRs per sample was the median, with a range of roughly 23,224 to 750,000. TCRdb re-called the RACE reads with MiXCR, one entry per CDR3 protein. The V and J calls here are based on TCRdb, not the publication. The sample has 85,000 to 95,000 distinct CDR3 sequences, 8.5% to 9% seen once. As for this clonotype: Its target is unknown.

Described time point: healthy volunteer bleed at 2 weeks. The total RNA was obtained from whole blood that was not fractionated. Germline V CDR1 and CDR2: LNHDA, SQIVND (reference sequence). Trimming shortened V by 5 bases and J by 6 bases, and 13 bases separated the two germline ends. The CDR3 consists of 14 residues. Sequencing input: whole blood. The V and J genes are TRBV19 and TRBJ2-2; D not resolved. This receptor was taken from a female donor in good health. Some clones in this sample may be carry-over from other donors' samples. The CDR3 region is CASSPLSSAGELFF. Written as DNA, the CDR3 is TGTGCCAGTAGTCCTCTCTCGAGTGCCGGGGAGCTGTTTTTT.